These 22 T cell receptor beta chains came from one sample sequenced in a study of STAT5B mutations in CD4+ large granular lymphocyte leukemia. Measured with immunoSEQ multiplex PCR; TCRdb has only the in-frame clones, and not every one. The sample gives approximately 25,000 clones, about 70% of which show up once; about 9.8% is in the top ten. Material for sequencing was CD4+ T cells from blood buffy coats. These receptors originate from a human donor in good health.

This clone was seen a few times. This chain uses TRBV7-8 with TRBJ2-1; D is perhaps TRBD1 (7 bases). Trimming left V 4 bases short and J 7 bases short, with 14 bases between. CDR1 SGHVS and CDR2 FQNEAQ come from the germline V gene. CDR3 length equals 14 residues. The CDR3 protein is CASSSYQGGNEQFF. In DNA, the CDR3 is TGTGCCAGCAGCTCATATCAGGGGGGAAATGAGCAGTTCTTC.

The rearrangement uses TRBV7-2 and TRBJ2-1; 10 nucleotides agree with TRBD2. The CDR3 is made up of 15 amino acids. CDR1 and CDR2 (germline): SGHTA, FQGNSA. V lost 6 bases, J lost 2 bases, and 4 bases stayed unmatched. The CDR3 loop reads CASSPLAGAYNEQFF. In DNA form, the CDR3 reads TGTGCCAGCAGTCCTCTAGCGGGGGCCTACAATGAGCAGTTCTTC.

The rearrangement joins TRBV2 to TRBJ1-4; 8 nucleotides match TRBD1. J was trimmed by 4 bases and V by 10 bases; bases with no gene match: 5. In germline, CDR1 is SNHLY, CDR2 FYNNEI. The CDR3 covers 13 residues. The CDR3 spells CATQGARNEKLFF. The CDR3 DNA follows: TGTGCCACCCAGGGGGCTCGTAATGAAAAACTGTTTTTT.

This clone is labeled as medium-sized. The chain joins TRBV27 to TRBJ2-1; 14 bases are shared with TRBD2. After removal of 3 bases from V and 15 bases from J, the junction contained 7 bases not matched to a gene. This CDR3 is 14 amino acids long. Germline V gene sequence: CDR1 MNHEY, CDR2 SMNVEV (reference sequence). CDR3 nucleotide sequence: TGTGCCAGCAGTTTGGGACTAGCGGGAGACACCCCGTTCTTC. Protein product: CASSLGLAGDTPFF.

The rearrangement links TRBV27 to TRBJ2-6; tentatively, D is TRBD1 (5 bases). Per the germline V gene, CDR1 is MNHEY and CDR2 is SMNVEV (reference sequence). The V and J ends lost 2 bases and 0 bases respectively, with 14 bases between them. This CDR3 comprises 18 residues. CDR3 in DNA: TGTGCCAGCAGTTTACTAGGACGTGGGGCCTCTGGGGCCAACGTCCTGACTTTC. This translates into CASSLLGRGASGANVLTF.

This clone has just a few counts. The CDR3 reads CASSEANTEAFF. The CDR3 DNA reads TGTGCCAGCAGTGAGGCGAACACTGAAGCTTTCTTT. This chain uses TRBV6-1 with TRBJ1-1; no reliable D call. Germline loops: CDR1 MNHNS, CDR2 SASEGT. The CDR3 sequence is 12 residues long. V shed 3 bases and J shed 1 base, with 3 bases lying between them.

V is TRBV28 and J is TRBJ1-1; 9 bases align to TRBD1. V trimming: 7 bases; J trimming: 5 bases; junction bases outside the gene matches: 8. Germline V gene data show CDR1 as MDHEN and CDR2 as SYDVKM. The CDR3 length is 14 residues. This chain's CDR3 is CASNTGGGRTEAFF. In nucleotides, the CDR3 is TGTGCCAGCAATACAGGGGGCGGTCGTACTGAAGCTTTCTTT.

This clone occurred a few times. The chain carries TRBV28 and TRBJ1-4; 7 positions agree with TRBD1. In germline, CDR1 is MDHEN, CDR2 SYDVKM. The CDR3 is 14 residues long. The junction had 9 bases not matched to a gene; V was cut back by 7 bases and J by 7 bases. Here the CDR3 reads CASTRTGEFEKLFF. Written as DNA, the CDR3 is TGTGCCAGCACCCGGACAGGCGAGTTTGAAAAACTGTTTTTT.

This clone was found once. This chain uses TRBV29-1 with TRBJ1-2; possible D gene TRBD1, 6 bases. The CDR3 has 12 residues. Germline V lookup: CDR1 SQVTM, CDR2 ANQGSEA. Trimming took 4 bases from V and 7 from J, leaving 13 bases between them. This chain's CDR3 is CSVGQVTRGYTF. CDR3 sequence (DNA): TGCAGCGTTGGACAGGTGACTCGTGGCTACACCTTC.

The chain recombines TRBV11-2 with TRBJ2-7; 10 bases fit TRBD2. The CDR3 spans 13 residues. With 8 bases clipped from V and 6 bases from J, the junction kept 7 bases outside the gene matches. CDR1 is SGHAT, CDR2 FQNNGV, per germline. Here the CDR3 reads CASGGLARGEQYF. CDR3 DNA sequence: TGTGCCAGCGGGGGACTAGCGCGGGGCGAGCAGTACTTC.

The chain recombines TRBV9 with TRBJ2-5; no reliable D call. This CDR3 is built from 14 residues. The germline V gene has CDR1 SGDLS and CDR2 YYNGEE. The ends were cut back, 0 bases at V and 2 bases at J, with 8 bases in the middle. CDR3 amino acids: CASSVAQAQETQYF. The DNA of the CDR3 is TGTGCCAGCAGCGTAGCTCAAGCGCAAGAGACCCAGTACTTC.

The chain uses TRBV19 and TRBJ2-2; perhaps TRBD2 as D (5 bases). The CDR3 consists of 15 residues. V dropped 5 bases and J dropped 7 bases, with 17 bases sitting between them. In germline, CDR1 is LNHDA, CDR2 SQIVND (reference sequence). CDR3 sequence reads: CASSELRGRRGELFF. The DNA for the CDR3 is TGTGCCAGTAGTGAACTCCGCGGGCGCCGCGGGGAGCTGTTTTTT.

This rearrangement joins TRBV12-5 to TRBJ2-2; D not certain. CDR1 and CDR2 (germline): LGHNT, FRNRAP. Trimming shortened V by 6 bases and J by 4 bases, and 9 bases separated the two germline ends. This CDR3 has 13 amino acids. The CDR3 is CASGRPGTGELFF. The CDR3 nucleotides are TGTGCTAGTGGCCGCCCCGGCACCGGGGAGCTGTTTTTT.

The J gene is TRBJ2-7, the V gene TRBV27; the D gene is possibly TRBD1 (6 bases). The germline V and J ends were trimmed by 5 bases and 0 bases, with 11 bases remaining between them. Germline CDR1 reads MNHEY; CDR2 reads SMNVEV (reference sequence). The CDR3 is made up of 14 amino acids. CDR3 loop: CASSLRDNSYEQYF. DNA for the CDR3: TGTGCCAGCAGTCTCAGGGACAACTCCTACGAGCAGTACTTC.

J is TRBJ1-2 and V is TRBV7-9, with D hard to call. Trimming cost V 1 base and J 2 bases, with 8 bases left between them. This CDR3 is built from 14 residues. From germline, CDR1 is SEHNR and CDR2 FQNEAQ (reference sequence). The CDR3 sequence is CASSLGGQNYGYTF. The DNA of the CDR3 is TGTGCCAGCAGCTTAGGTGGGCAGAACTATGGCTACACCTTC.

This clone occurred a few times. The V gene is TRBV4-2, the J gene TRBJ1-5, with 8 bases matching TRBD1. V gave up 3 bases and J gave up 3 bases; unmatched junction bases: 1. This CDR3 is built from 14 residues. CDR1 and CDR2 from the germline V gene are LGHNA and YNFKEQ. CDR3 coding DNA: TGTGCCAGCAGCCAGGGACAGGACAATCAGCCCCAGCATTTT. Translating it yields CASSQGQDNQPQHF.

This chain joins TRBV7-3 and TRBJ2-7; 7 bases align to TRBD2. Germline CDR1 and CDR2: SGHTA and FQGTGA. The CDR3 has 17 amino acids. Losses at the gene ends were 6 bases for V and 4 bases for J; bases not matched to a gene: 18. CDR3 sequence reads: CASRAGLIEGGRYEQYF. CDR3 nucleotides: TGTGCCAGCAGGGCGGGGCTAATAGAGGGAGGGAGATACGAGCAGTACTTC.

The CDR3 sequence: CASSLGRQGVSYNEQFF. The CDR3 DNA follows: TGTGCCAGCAGCTTAGGCAGACAGGGTGTATCCTACAATGAGCAGTTCTTC. The chain employs TRBV7-9 and TRBJ2-1, with TRBD1 matching 7 bases. V dropped 1 base and J dropped 1; count of bases not matched to a gene: 7. Germline V gene data show CDR1 as SEHNR and CDR2 as FQNEAQ (reference sequence). The CDR3 covers 17 residues.

The chain couples TRBV5-1 to TRBJ2-1; TRBD1 aligns across 7 bases. Trimming removed 0 bases from V and 0 bases from J; junction bases left unmatched: 6. The CDR3 runs 17 residues. The germline gives CDR1 SGHRS, CDR2 YFSETQ. CDR3 in amino acids: CASSLDRGASSYNEQFF. DNA for the CDR3: TGCGCCAGCAGCTTGGACAGGGGCGCAAGCTCCTACAATGAGCAGTTCTTC.

The chain joins TRBV4-2 to TRBJ1-6; 7 positions agree with TRBD1. The germline CDR1 and CDR2 sequences are LGHNA and YNFKEQ. V was pared by 4 bases and J by 5 bases, with 14 bases of the junction left unmatched. This CDR3 has 18 residues. This CDR3 reads CASSRRQGPPINNSPLHF. As DNA, the CDR3 is TGTGCCAGCAGCCGACGACAGGGACCGCCGATCAATAATTCACCCCTCCACTTT.

V and J are TRBV6-1 and TRBJ1-3; D is undetermined. The CDR3 is made up of 16 amino acids. In germline, CDR1 is MNHNS, CDR2 SASEGT. V was clipped by 1 base and J by 0 bases, with 10 bases between them. CDR3 region: CASSEVIGNSGNTIYF. The CDR3 region has the DNA TGTGCCAGCAGTGAAGTAATAGGCAACTCTGGAAACACCATATATTTT.

The V and J genes are TRBV14 and TRBJ2-4; D possibly corresponds to TRBD2 (7 bases). V lost 0 bases, J lost 7 bases, and 13 bases lay in between. Germline CDR1 and CDR2: SGHDN and FVKESK. This CDR3 is built from 15 residues. The CDR3 here is CASSQEGGAWNIQYF. CDR3 sequence (DNA): TGTGCCAGCAGCCAAGAGGGGGGGGCCTGGAACATTCAGTACTTC.